Following are 23 T cell receptor beta chains from one sample sequenced in a study of OX40 agonist ivuxolimab in advanced cancers. Sequencing used immunoSEQ multiplex PCR; TCRdb keeps in-frame clones, though not all of them. The repertoire has around 63,000 clones, approximately 90% of them found once; the top ten carry 11%. Sample: CD4+ or CD8+ T cells sorted from blood, taken in a trial of the OX40 agonist ivuxolimab. These receptors came from an adult with an advanced solid tumor such as melanoma, head and neck, liver or kidney cancer.

CDR3 in amino acids: CASSIVSGGEQFF. In DNA, the CDR3 is TGTGCCAGTAGTATAGTTAGCGGAGGTGAGCAGTTCTTC. The gene calls are TRBV19 and TRBJ2-1; weak D call: TRBD2 (6 bases). Germline CDR1 reads LNHDA; CDR2 reads SQIVND (reference sequence). V dropped 1 base and J dropped 9 bases, with 10 bases sitting between them. This CDR3 has 13 amino acids. The whole variable domain, filled in from reference TRBV19 and TRBJ2-1, reads DGGITQSPKYLFRKEGQNVTLSCEQNLNHDAMYWYRQDPGQGLRLIYYSQIVNDFQKGDIAEGYSVSREKKESFPLTVTSAQKNPTAFYLCASSIVSGGEQFFGPGTRLTVL.

This chain joins TRBV2 and TRBJ2-1, with 7 bases aligning to TRBD2. V shed 5 bases and J 10 bases; nucleotides not matched to a gene: 11. This CDR3 contains 14 residues. Germline V CDR1 and CDR2: SNHLY, FYNNEI. This CDR3 reads CASSKGLLEREQFF. CDR3 nucleotide sequence: TGTGCCAGCAGTAAGGGACTACTAGAGAGGGAGCAGTTCTTC.

Turning to this clone: The same CDR3 arises from other DNA sequences in this sample as well. The chain couples TRBV9 to TRBJ1-5; unclear D gene. This CDR3 spans 15 amino acids. Trimming removed 2 bases from V and 3 bases from J, with 12 bases in between. From germline, CDR1 is SGDLS and CDR2 YYNGEE. The CDR3, as DNA: TGTGCCAGCAGCGTCGGCGGAACCAACAATCAGCCCCAGCATTTT. Protein product: CASSVGGTNNQPQHF.

The chain combines TRBV10-3 with TRBJ2-3; 13 bases fit TRBD2. With 6 bases clipped from V and 2 bases from J, the junction kept 5 bases outside the gene matches. Germline CDR1 reads ENHRY; CDR2 reads SYGVKD. The CDR3 covers 16 residues. Here the CDR3 reads CAISTSGRDLTDTQYF. The CDR3 DNA is TGTGCCATCAGCACTAGCGGGAGGGATCTCACAGATACGCAGTATTTT.

This clone was observed once. The rearrangement links TRBV5-1 to TRBJ2-1, with TRBD2 as a possible D gene (6 bases). This CDR3 has 15 amino acids. Between the trimmed V and J ends, which lost 1 base and 6 bases, there was a span of 14 bases. In germline, CDR1 is SGHRS, CDR2 YFSETQ. The CDR3 nucleotides are TGCGCCAGCAGCTTGCAGGGAGGCGGGTCCAATGAGCAGTTCTTC. It specifies CASSLQGGGSNEQFF.

V is TRBV28 and J is TRBJ2-5; 9 positions match TRBD1. V dropped 7 bases and J dropped 4; count of bases not matched to a gene: 10. There are 15 residues in the CDR3. Germline loops: CDR1 MDHEN, CDR2 SYDVKM. The CDR3 bases are TGTGCCAGCAACTTGTCCGGGACAGGGCTAGAGACCCAGTACTTC. This codes for CASNLSGTGLETQYF. The complete variable domain, with remaining parts taken from reference TRBV28 and TRBJ2-5, reads DVKVTQSSRYLVKRTGEKVFLECVQDMDHENMFWYRQDPGLGLRLIYFSYDVKMKEKGDIPEGYSVSREKKERFSLILESASTNQTSMYLCASNLSGTGLETQYFGPGTRLLVL.

This sequence joins TRBV10-3 and TRBJ2-2, with D possibly being TRBD1 (6 bases). V was shortened by 6 bases and J by 5 bases, with 22 bases between the two germline ends. This CDR3 contains 17 residues. The V gene's germline CDR1 is ENHRY and CDR2 SYGVKD. CDR3 coding DNA: TGTGCCATCAGCGACCGACAGGCGAAAGGAATGACCGGGGAGCTGTTTTTT. This encodes CAISDRQAKGMTGELFF.

The chain couples TRBV13 to TRBJ2-2; no clear D. The CDR3 has 12 amino acids. V shed 1 base and J shed 7 bases, with 4 bases lying between them. CDR1 PRHDT and CDR2 FYEKMQ come from the germline V gene (reference sequence). CDR3 sequence: CASSLVRGELFF. In DNA, the CDR3 is TGTGCCAGCAGCTTAGTTCGCGGGGAGCTGTTTTTT.

CDR3 amino acids: CASSPGRLNTEAFF. CDR3 nucleotide sequence: TGTGCCAGTAGCCCGGGACGACTGAACACTGAAGCTTTCTTT. The chain joins TRBV19 to TRBJ1-1; TRBD1 is a possible D gene (5 bases). The germline gives CDR1 LNHDA, CDR2 SQIVND (reference sequence). The CDR3 has 14 residues. V lost 6 bases, J lost 0 bases, and 11 bases lay in between.

This chain uses TRBV7-2 with TRBJ2-1; 7 nucleotides align to TRBD2. CDR3 size: 15 residues. Looked up from germline, CDR1 is SGHTA and CDR2 is FQGNSA. With V trimmed by 3 bases and J by 2 bases, 4 bases remained unmatched. CDR3 coding DNA: TGTGCCAGCAGCTTTGGACTAGGGGCCTACAATGAGCAGTTCTTC. This translates into CASSFGLGAYNEQFF.

This clone was counted only a few times. The chain uses TRBV28 and TRBJ1-2, with D uncertain. This CDR3 is 13 amino acids long. V was cut by 2 bases and J by 4 bases, with 8 bases left in between. CDR1 and CDR2 from the germline V gene are MDHEN and SYDVKM. The CDR3 here is CASSLLKAYGYTF. The CDR3 region has the DNA TGTGCCAGCAGTTTACTGAAGGCCTATGGCTACACCTTC.

The chain joins TRBV4-2 to TRBJ1-1, with D possibly TRBD1 on 5 matching bases. Germline V CDR1 and CDR2: LGHNA, YNFKEQ. Between the trimmed V and J ends, which lost 1 base and 4 bases, there was a span of 13 bases. The CDR3 has 15 amino acids. The CDR3 DNA follows: TGTGCCAGCAGCCAAGCCAGGGCTGCGGGCACTGAAGCTTTCTTT. Protein product: CASSQARAAGTEAFF.

V usage is TRBV9 and J usage is TRBJ2-3; 7 bases match TRBD2. J lost 6 bases, V lost 0 bases, and 10 bases had no gene match. The CDR3 sequence is 16 residues long. In germline, CDR1 is SGDLS, CDR2 YYNGEE. This chain's CDR3 is CASSVAEGGPGDTQYF. The CDR3 bases are TGTGCCAGCAGCGTAGCGGAGGGAGGGCCGGGGGATACGCAGTATTTT.

The J gene is TRBJ1-2, the V gene TRBV28; D gene uncertain. From germline, CDR1 is MDHEN and CDR2 SYDVKM. The CDR3 is 12 residues long. V was cut by 7 bases and J by 3 bases, with 9 bases left in between. CDR3 residues: CASKSTDYGYTF. The CDR3 nucleotides read TGTGCCAGCAAATCGACGGACTATGGCTACACCTTC.

A few counts support this clone. This chain joins TRBV18 and TRBJ1-6; D is perhaps TRBD1 (5 bases). This CDR3 is 15 amino acids long. Trimming removed 0 bases from V and 10 bases from J, with 13 bases in between. The germline CDR1 and CDR2 sequences are KGHSH and LQKENI. CDR3 coding DNA: TGTGCCAGCTCACCACCGGGGGGTATAGGCTCACCCCTCCACTTT. Encoded protein: CASSPPGGIGSPLHF.

The CDR3 reads CASSPGTRGRGQYF. The CDR3 DNA is TGTGCCAGCAGTCCCGGGACTAGGGGTCGGGGGCAGTACTTC. V is TRBV6-5 and J is TRBJ2-7; 8 nucleotides line up with TRBD2. The J segment lost 9 bases and the V segment lost 5 bases, leaving 12 bases of the junction unmatched. Germline assignment: CDR1 MNHEY and CDR2 SVGAGI. CDR3 length equals 14 residues.

In its sample, this clone was seen once. The chain carries TRBV5-6 and TRBJ2-7; D unresolved. The ends were cut back, 0 bases at V and 0 bases at J, with 16 bases in the middle. Germline CDR1 is SGHDT and CDR2 is YYEEEE. This CDR3 is built from 17 residues. The CDR3 bases are TGTGCCAGCAGCTTGGCCGGCAGGTTAAAAAGCTCCTACGAGCAGTACTTC. Protein sequence: CASSLAGRLKSSYEQYF. Drawing the rest from reference TRBV5-6 and TRBJ2-7, the complete variable domain is DAGVTQSPTHLIKTRGQQVTLRCSPKSGHDTVSWYQQALGQGPQFIFQYYEEEERQRGNFPDRFSGHQFPNYSSELNVNALLLGDSALYLCASSLAGRLKSSYEQYFGPGTRLTVT.

V usage is TRBV6-1 and J usage is TRBJ1-3; no definite D call. From germline, CDR1 is MNHNS and CDR2 SASEGT. This CDR3 region has 12 residues. Trimming took 8 bases from V and 10 from J, leaving 15 bases between them. CDR3 in amino acids: CASGARARTIYF. The CDR3 DNA reads TGTGCCAGCGGTGCGAGGGCCAGGACCATATATTTT.

This clone was observed a single time. The chain couples TRBV11-2 to TRBJ1-1, with TRBD1 identical over 7 bases. CDR3 length: 15 residues. Per the germline V gene, CDR1 is SGHAT and CDR2 is FQNNGV. The V and J ends lost 5 bases and 1 base, in that order; junction bases with no gene match: 7. As DNA, the CDR3 is TGTGCCAGCAGCCCAAGACAGGGTTCGAACACTGAAGCTTTCTTT. This gives the protein CASSPRQGSNTEAFF.

The chain is built from TRBV11-2 and TRBJ1-6; 7 bases are shared with TRBD1. V gave up 4 bases and J gave up 7 bases; unmatched junction bases: 7. The germline V gene has CDR1 SGHAT and CDR2 FQNNGV. This CDR3 has 15 amino acids. Here the CDR3 reads CASSYNRGYNSPLHF. CDR3 bases: TGTGCCAGCAGCTACAACAGGGGCTACAATTCACCCCTCCACTTT.

The rearrangement joins TRBV9 to TRBJ1-4; no reliable D call. V shed 0 bases and J shed 7 bases, with 13 bases lying between them. CDR3 length: 15 residues. Per the germline V gene, CDR1 is SGDLS and CDR2 is YYNGEE. The CDR3 DNA reads TGTGCCAGCAGCGTAGAAGGGAGACGGAGTGAAAAACTGTTTTTT. Its protein product is CASSVEGRRSEKLFF.

The chain uses TRBV19 and TRBJ2-7; TRBD2 matches at 9 bases. Losses at the gene ends were 5 bases for V and 0 bases for J; bases not matched to a gene: 11. Germline V gene data show CDR1 as LNHDA and CDR2 as SQIVND (reference sequence). The CDR3 consists of 17 residues. The CDR3 spells CASSPRLGSGSSYEQYF. The CDR3, as DNA: TGTGCCAGTAGTCCCAGGCTAGGTAGCGGGAGCTCCTACGAGCAGTACTTC.

The chain uses TRBV5-6 and TRBJ2-1, with D perhaps matching TRBD2 (6 bases). From germline, CDR1 is SGHDT and CDR2 YYEEEE. The CDR3 extends over 13 amino acids. V shed 7 bases and J shed 4 bases, with 12 bases lying between them. CDR3 protein: CASSEGRYNEQFF. The CDR3 DNA reads TGTGCCAGCTCGGAGGGCCGGTACAATGAGCAGTTCTTC.